Here is one T cell receptor (beta chain) with its context. Its antigen is unknown. Measured with immunoSEQ multiplex PCR; TCRdb has only the in-frame clones, and not every one. The sample yields more than 75,000 clones, nearly 90% seen once. The data originate from a study of T cell responses to AZD1222 COVID-19 vaccine. Study observations and caveats: At 160-218 and 743-854, vaccine-associated CD4 TCRs were dominant, and they spanned spike. The peak T cell response came first, and repertoires were sampled only after it. Just a handful of AZD1222 recipients were seropositive at baseline. Clonal diversity may have been underestimated in mostly white British donors.

The CDR3 has 17 amino acids. Trimming took 0 bases from V and 1 from J, leaving 12 bases between them. In germline, CDR1 is LGHDT, CDR2 YNNKEL (reference sequence). The J gene is TRBJ2-2, the V gene TRBV3-1 (or the pseudogene TRBV3-2); D not certain. This receptor was taken from an adult in good health. Sequenced here: peripheral blood, sampled on day 0 of AZD1222 vaccination. CDR3 protein: CASSQELGRRNTGELFF. The CDR3 region has the DNA TGTGCCAGCAGCCAAGAGCTCGGGCGGAGGAACACCGGGGAGCTGTTTTTT.